This T cell receptor beta chain was identified during a study of post-analysis software for immune sequencing data. This clonotype showed up just a few times. What it binds is not known. This CDR3 contains 19 residues. The V gene's germline CDR1 is MNHEY and CDR2 SVGAGI. The V segment lost 0 bases and the J segment 6 bases; nucleotides outside the gene matches: 16. Incorporated into the TCR beta cDNA libraries were unique molecular identifiers, which served to reduce PCR and sequencing biases. Input amounts of roughly 1 to 10 million T cells were used. These gave roughly 500,000 cDNA molecules, so each molecule approximated one T cell. Using its own MiXCR run on the PCR reads, TCRdb lists one record per CDR3 protein. This sample has 400,000 to 500,000 distinct CDR3 sequences, with approximately 38% found just once. Overall study findings and caveats: Patients showed TRBV5-6, TRBV5-1 and TRBV20-1 among a few TRBV segments more frequent than in controls. When compared against controls, multiple sclerosis patients showed significantly lower normalized Chao1 diversity.

The source material was blood. This sequence originates from a girl aged 2-10 years with multiple sclerosis. V and J are TRBV6-5 and TRBJ2-2, with 7 bases identical to TRBD1. CDR3 in amino acids: CASSYSIIPRQGRAGELFF. Here the CDR3 DNA reads TGTGCCAGCAGTTACTCTATCATCCCCAGACAGGGCCGGGCCGGGGAGCTGTTTTTT.